This TCR beta chain was sequenced in a study of Ad26.COV2.S vaccination and SARS-CoV-2 variants. The wider study: Donor had been placed in the Ad26.COV2.S arm of the COV1001 trial. Intramuscularly, Ad26.COV2.S was given either once or twice, 56 days apart. Findings and limits, study-wide: Vaccinees reportedly had broad spike-specific CD8+ and CD4+ T cell responses. People given the vaccine had a wider spike-specific TCR breadth than placebo recipients did.

Germline V gene sequence: CDR1 SGHRS, CDR2 YFSETQ. The V gene end was trimmed by 3 bases and the J gene end by 5 bases; junction bases not matched to a gene: 5. The CDR3 extends over 15 amino acids. Treatment specified: over 15 received Ad26.COV2.S at low or high dose, single or two shots; about five received placebo; per-sample allocation not given. Vaccine and placebo recipients were sampled on day 63 after the first injection. Clones were sequenced by immunoSEQ multiplex PCR, and TCRdb holds only the in-frame ones, with some missing. Here the sample spans 350,000 to 400,000 clones, 89% being singletons. With regard to this clone: Its antigen is not known.

This TCR was sampled from a person aged 18-60 years who received the Ad26.COV2.S COVID-19 vaccine or a placebo. The gene calls are TRBV5-1 and TRBJ1-4; 9 bases match TRBD1. Specimen: peripheral blood, collected in a trial of Ad26.COV2.S vaccine versus placebo. This chain's CDR3 is CASSSAGTGNEKLFF. The CDR3 region has the DNA TGCGCCAGCAGCTCGGCCGGGACAGGGAATGAAAAACTGTTTTTT.